This section outlines one TCR beta chain sequence together with its context. This clone's antigen is unknown. Per-base quality was not reported, and no clone a single base away is much larger than it. This record belongs to a study of a mutant IDH1 vaccine in newly diagnosed glioma (dated by TCRdb to the early 2020s). A note on the overall study: Across visits V03 through V10, patients got a total of eight vaccinations, given in weeks 1, 3, 5, 7, 11, 15, 19 and 23. Vaccination started 4-6 weeks after radiotherapy alone, or was given together with temozolomide cycles in the groups whose treatment included chemotherapy. Of the roughly 30 treated patients, 62.5% were male and around 40% were female, and a mean age of roughly 40 years was recorded. Before enrollment, most patients had been given radiochemotherapy with temozolomide as standard therapy, while the rest had received either radiotherapy alone or temozolomide alone. Six visits were used for peripheral blood collection: V03 (baseline), V05, V07, V10, V12 and V13. For exploratory analyses, approximately 23 treated patients had longitudinal TCRB deep sequencing done wherever samples were available.

The cysteine opens and the phenylalanine closes a CDR3 of 15 amino acids. Just the 45-base CDR3 DNA is kept, in frame starting at base 1. CDR1 and CDR2, looked up from the germline V gene, are SGDLS and YYNGEE. Trimming takes 0 bases from V and 2 bases from J, and the germline ends sit 8 bases apart. The paper's findings and limits, for the study overall: The authors noted that analyses of patient blood samples could not be reproduced because of sample limitations. Availability determined which PBMC samples were chosen for TCRB deep sequencing. Pseudoprogression seemed to be unrelated to changes in the top peripheral T cell clonotypes found by TCRB sequencing. Vaccine-induced immune responses across multiple MHC alleles were detected in about 92% of patients.

Libraries were made using the immunoSEQ multiplex PCR assay. The hsTCRB Kit was used according to the manufacturer's protocol to amplify rearranged TCR beta chain sequences. Sequencing of TCRB libraries was carried out on an Illumina MiSeq. On the authors' methods: Demultiplexing, trimming and gene mapping were performed with the kit vendor's proprietary platform. TCRdb's version of the immuneACCESS table is confined to in-frame rearrangements and falls short of the full clone set. An unresolved V gene accounts for under half of the shortfall where checked; the remainder is of unknown origin. That table is the source of V, J and clone size, and D and trimming were worked out from the DNA. This sample gives approximately 62,000 clones in total; roughly 84% of them show up just once. The ten largest clones capture approximately 3.8% of the sample. The time point label here, explained by the study, means: week 23, last vaccination. Each vaccine dose was 300 ug of a 20-mer mutant IDH1 peptide in Montanide, given subcutaneously with topical imiquimod. All donors had newly diagnosed IDH1-mutant astrocytomas of WHO grade 3 or 4 that showed loss of nuclear ATRX. The samples were drawn from NOA16, a multicentre, single-arm, open-label phase I trial in Germany that tested a mutant IDH1 peptide vaccine in humans for the first time. Genomic DNA for TCRB sequencing was extracted from EDTA blood using the DNeasy Blood and Tissue Kit.

Specimen: PBMCs, collected from a glioma patient whose treatment included an IDH1 peptide vaccine. The V and J genes are TRBV9 and TRBJ2-2, and perhaps TRBD2 as D gene, on 5 matching bases. The clonotype comes from a man aged 25 to 40 with glioma. The encoded CDR3 is CASSVVPGNTGELFF. The base sequence is TGTGCCAGCAGCGTAGTACCGGGAAACACCGGGGAGCTGTTTTTT.